These 4 T cell receptor beta chains were sequenced from one sample in a study of CD8 T cells in ankylosing spondylitis. TCRdb reanalysed the 5' RACE reads using MiXCR and keeps one entry per CDR3 protein. Of a few hundred thousand distinct CDR3 sequences in the sample, roughly 17% were seen once. Their specific antigens are unknown. Study-level results: Several highly homologous variants made up a TCR beta motif, and this motif appeared characteristic of ankylosing spondylitis blood.

Sequenced input: blood, either unsorted or a sorted T cell fraction (not recorded which). These receptors were obtained from a male donor with ankylosing spondylitis.

This clonotype showed up many times. This rearrangement joins TRBV5-1 to TRBJ2-7, with D perhaps TRBD1 (6 bases). The CDR3 totals 14 residues. Germline-derived CDR1 and CDR2 are SGHRS and YFSETQ. V shed 1 base and J shed 6 bases, with 14 bases lying between them. The CDR3: CASSLSQGIAEQYF. The CDR3 coding sequence is TGCGCCAGCAGCTTGAGTCAGGGGATCGCCGAGCAGTACTTC.

In its sample, this clonotype was seen many times. V gene TRBV7-8 combines with J gene TRBJ2-1; 15 positions agree with TRBD2. With 2 bases clipped from V and 10 bases from J, the junction kept 12 bases outside the gene matches. This CDR3 is built from 18 residues. The germline gives CDR1 SGHVS, CDR2 FQNEAQ. CDR3 DNA sequence: TGTGCCAGCAGCTTAATCGGGACTAGCGGGAGGATGATCCACGAGCAGTTCTTC. Translated: CASSLIGTSGRMIHEQFF.

The chain is built from TRBV19 and TRBJ1-2; no firm D call. This CDR3 contains 13 residues. Per germline, CDR1 LNHDA and CDR2 SQIVND (reference sequence). Trimming took 5 bases from V and 4 from J, leaving 11 bases between them. CDR3 coding DNA: TGTGCCAGTAGTCTGGAAGCCGGCTATGGCTACACCTTC. This gives the protein CASSLEAGYGYTF.

This clonotype was seen a handful of times. The rearrangement links TRBV5-1 to TRBJ1-4; a weak D match, TRBD1 (5 bases). The V gene's germline CDR1 is SGHRS and CDR2 YFSETQ. Between the trimmed V and J ends, which lost 4 bases and 0 bases, there was a span of 16 bases. The CDR3 totals 17 residues. The CDR3 sequence is CASSVEQGPATNEKLFF. In DNA form, the CDR3 reads TGCGCCAGCAGCGTGGAGCAGGGACCTGCAACTAATGAAAAACTGTTTTTT.